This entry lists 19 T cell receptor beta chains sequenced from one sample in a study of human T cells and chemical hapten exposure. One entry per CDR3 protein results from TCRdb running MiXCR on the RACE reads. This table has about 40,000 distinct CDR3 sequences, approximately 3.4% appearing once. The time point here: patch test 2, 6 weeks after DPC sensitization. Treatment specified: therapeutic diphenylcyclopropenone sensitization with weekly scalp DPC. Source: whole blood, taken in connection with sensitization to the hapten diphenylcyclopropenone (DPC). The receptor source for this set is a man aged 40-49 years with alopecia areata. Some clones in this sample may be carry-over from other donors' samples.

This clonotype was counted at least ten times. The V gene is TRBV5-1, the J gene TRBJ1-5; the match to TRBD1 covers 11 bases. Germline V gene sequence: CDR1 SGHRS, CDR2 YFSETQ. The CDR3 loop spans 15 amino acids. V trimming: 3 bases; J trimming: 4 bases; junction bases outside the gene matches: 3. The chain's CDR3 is CASSWTGGANQPQHF. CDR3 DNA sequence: TGCGCCAGCAGCTGGACAGGGGGCGCGAATCAGCCCCAGCATTTT.

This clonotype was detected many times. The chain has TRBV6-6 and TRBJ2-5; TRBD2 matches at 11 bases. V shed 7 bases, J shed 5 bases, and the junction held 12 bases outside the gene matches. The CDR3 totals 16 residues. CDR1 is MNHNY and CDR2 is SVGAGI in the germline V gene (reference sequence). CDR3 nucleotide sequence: TGTGCCAGCAACCTATTAGCGGGAGGGGGCGGGGAGACCCAGTACTTC. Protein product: CASNLLAGGGGETQYF.

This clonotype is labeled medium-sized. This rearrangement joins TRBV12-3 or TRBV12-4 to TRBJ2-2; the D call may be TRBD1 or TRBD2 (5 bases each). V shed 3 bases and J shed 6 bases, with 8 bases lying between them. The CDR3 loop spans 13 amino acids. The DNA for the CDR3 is TGTGCCAGCAGTTTCAGGGACCCCGGGGAGCTGTTTTTT. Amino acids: CASSFRDPGELFF.

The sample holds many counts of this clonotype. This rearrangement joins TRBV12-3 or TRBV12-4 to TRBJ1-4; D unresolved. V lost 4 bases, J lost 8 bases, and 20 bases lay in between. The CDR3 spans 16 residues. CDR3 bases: TGTGCCAGCAGTTCAGGTCTCGGGGAGTTGGGAGAAAAACTGTTTTTT. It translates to CASSSGLGELGEKLFF.

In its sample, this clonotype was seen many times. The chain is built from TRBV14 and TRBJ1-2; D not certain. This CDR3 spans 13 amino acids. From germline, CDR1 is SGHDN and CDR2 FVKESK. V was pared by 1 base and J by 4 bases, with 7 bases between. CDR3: CASSQVGIYGYTF. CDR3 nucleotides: TGTGCCAGCAGCCAAGTAGGGATCTATGGCTACACCTTC.

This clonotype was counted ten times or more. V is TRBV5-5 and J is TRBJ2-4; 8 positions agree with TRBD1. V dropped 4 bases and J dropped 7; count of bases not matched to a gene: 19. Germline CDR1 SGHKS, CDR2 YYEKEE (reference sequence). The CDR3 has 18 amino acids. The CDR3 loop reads CASSEGQGVLRAGNIQYF. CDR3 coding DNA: TGTGCCAGCAGCGAAGGACAGGGAGTACTACGGGCTGGGAACATTCAGTACTTC.

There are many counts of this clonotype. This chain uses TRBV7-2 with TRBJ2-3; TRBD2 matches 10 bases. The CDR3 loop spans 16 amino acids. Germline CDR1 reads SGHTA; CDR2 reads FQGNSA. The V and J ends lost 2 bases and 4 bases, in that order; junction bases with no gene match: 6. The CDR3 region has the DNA TGTGCCAGCAGCTTAAGAGCGGGAGGGAGGGCAGATACGCAGTATTTT. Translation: CASSLRAGGRADTQYF.

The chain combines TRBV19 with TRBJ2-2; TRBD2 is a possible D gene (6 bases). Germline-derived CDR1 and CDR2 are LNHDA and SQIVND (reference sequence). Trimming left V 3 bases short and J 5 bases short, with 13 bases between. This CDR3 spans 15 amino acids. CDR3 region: CASSIRRAGTGELFF. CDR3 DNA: TGTGCCAGTAGTATCCGGAGGGCTGGAACCGGGGAGCTGTTTTTT.

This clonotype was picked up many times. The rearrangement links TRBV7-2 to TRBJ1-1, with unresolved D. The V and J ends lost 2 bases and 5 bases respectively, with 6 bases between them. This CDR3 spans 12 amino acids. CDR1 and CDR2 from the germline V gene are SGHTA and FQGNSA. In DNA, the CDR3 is TGTGCCAGCAGCTTACGAAAGACTGAAGCTTTCTTT. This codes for CASSLRKTEAFF. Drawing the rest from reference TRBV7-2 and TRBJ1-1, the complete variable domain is GAGVSQSPSNKVTEKGKDVELRCDPISGHTALYWYRQSLGQGLEFLIYFQGNSAPDKSGLPSDRFSAERTGGSVSTLTIQRTQQEDSAVYLCASSLRKTEAFFGQGTRLTVV.

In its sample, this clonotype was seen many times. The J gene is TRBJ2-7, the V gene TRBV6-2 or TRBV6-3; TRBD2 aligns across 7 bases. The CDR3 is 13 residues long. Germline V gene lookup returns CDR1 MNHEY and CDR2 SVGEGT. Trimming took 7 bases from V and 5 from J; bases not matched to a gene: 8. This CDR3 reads CASTRTRRNEQYF. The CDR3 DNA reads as TGTGCCAGCACCCGGACTAGGCGGAACGAGCAGTACTTC.

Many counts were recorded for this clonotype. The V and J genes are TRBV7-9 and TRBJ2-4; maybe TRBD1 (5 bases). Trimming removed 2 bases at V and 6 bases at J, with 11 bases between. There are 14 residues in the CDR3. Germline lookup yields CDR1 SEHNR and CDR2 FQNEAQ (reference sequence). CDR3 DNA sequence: TGTGCCAGCAGCTTACCCAGGGCGGCAAACATTCAGTACTTC. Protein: CASSLPRAANIQYF.

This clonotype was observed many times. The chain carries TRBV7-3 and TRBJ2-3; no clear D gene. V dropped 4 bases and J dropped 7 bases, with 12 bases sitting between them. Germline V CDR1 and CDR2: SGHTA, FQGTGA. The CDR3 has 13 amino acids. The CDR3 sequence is CASSSYLENTQYF. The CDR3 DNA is TGTGCCAGCAGCTCCTATCTGGAAAATACGCAGTATTTT.

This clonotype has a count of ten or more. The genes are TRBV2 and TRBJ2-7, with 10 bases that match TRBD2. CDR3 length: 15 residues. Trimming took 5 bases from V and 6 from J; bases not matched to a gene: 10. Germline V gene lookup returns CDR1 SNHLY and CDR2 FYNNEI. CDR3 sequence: CASSFLAGVVSEQYF. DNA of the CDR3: TGTGCCAGCAGTTTTCTAGCGGGAGTGGTTTCCGAGCAGTACTTC.

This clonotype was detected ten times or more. The CDR3 reads CSARGSAGAQSGANVLTF. The CDR3 DNA is TGCAGTGCTAGAGGCTCGGCAGGGGCTCAATCTGGGGCCAACGTCCTGACTTTC. The V and J genes are TRBV20-1 and TRBJ2-6; tentative D call: TRBD1 (6 bases). This CDR3 is 18 amino acids long. The ends were cut back, 1 base at V and 1 base at J, with 17 bases in the middle. Germline CDR1 DFQATT, CDR2 SNEGSKA (reference sequence).

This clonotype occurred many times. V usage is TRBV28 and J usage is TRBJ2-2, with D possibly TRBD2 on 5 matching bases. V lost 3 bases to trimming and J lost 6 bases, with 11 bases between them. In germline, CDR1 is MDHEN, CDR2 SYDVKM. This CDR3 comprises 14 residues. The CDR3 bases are TGTGCCAGCAGTTTGGTAGAGGGAGCCGGGGAGCTGTTTTTT. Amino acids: CASSLVEGAGELFF.

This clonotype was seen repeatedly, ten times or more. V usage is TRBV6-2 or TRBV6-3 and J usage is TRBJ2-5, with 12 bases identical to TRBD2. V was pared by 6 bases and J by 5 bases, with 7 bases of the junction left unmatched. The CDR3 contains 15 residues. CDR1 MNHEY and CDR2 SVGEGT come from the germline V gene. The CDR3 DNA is TGTGCCAGCAGATTGACTAGCGGGAGCCGGGAGACCCAGTACTTC. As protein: CASRLTSGSRETQYF.

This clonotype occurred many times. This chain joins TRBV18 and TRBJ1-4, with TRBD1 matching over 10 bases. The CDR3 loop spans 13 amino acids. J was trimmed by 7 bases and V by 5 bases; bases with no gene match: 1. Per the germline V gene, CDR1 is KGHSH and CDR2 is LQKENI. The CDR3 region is CASSRDRGEKLFF. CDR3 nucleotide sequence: TGTGCCAGCTCAAGGGACAGGGGTGAAAAACTGTTTTTT. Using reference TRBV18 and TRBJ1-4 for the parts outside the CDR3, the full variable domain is NAGVMQNPRHLVRRRGQEARLRCSPMKGHSHVYWYRQLPEEGLKFMVYLQKENIIDESGMPKERFSAEFPKEGPSILRIQQVVRGDSAAYFCASSRDRGEKLFFGSGTQLSVL.

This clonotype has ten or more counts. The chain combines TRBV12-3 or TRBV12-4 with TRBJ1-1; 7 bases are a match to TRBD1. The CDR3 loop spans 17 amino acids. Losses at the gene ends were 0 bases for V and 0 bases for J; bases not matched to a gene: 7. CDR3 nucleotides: TGTGCCAGCAGTTTAGCTGCAGGGGGTATAATGAACACTGAAGCTTTCTTT. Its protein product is CASSLAAGGIMNTEAFF.

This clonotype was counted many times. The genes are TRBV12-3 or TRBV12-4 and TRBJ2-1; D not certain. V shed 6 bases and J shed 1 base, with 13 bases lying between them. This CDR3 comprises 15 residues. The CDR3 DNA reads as TGTGCCAGCAGCCCCGATGAGGAGTCCTACAATGAGCAGTTCTTC. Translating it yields CASSPDEESYNEQFF.